A single sample gave rise to the 18 T cell receptor beta chains below, sequenced in a study of breast tumors, draining lymph nodes, adjacent tissues. MiXCR, applied by TCRdb to the multiplex PCR reads, yields one record per CDR3 protein. The data hold over 100,000 distinct CDR3 sequences, with around 22% observed a single time. Axillary draining lymph nodes of breast cancer patients supplied the node samples. Sequenced material: axillary lymph node tissue. These receptors all come from a female donor with breast cancer. Some clones in this sample may be carry-over from other donors' samples.

This chain joins TRBV28 and TRBJ2-3, with D possibly being TRBD1 (6 bases). Germline V gene data show CDR1 as MDHEN and CDR2 as SYDVKM. The CDR3 has 15 residues. V dropped 5 bases and J dropped 2 bases, with 14 bases sitting between them. The CDR3 loop reads CASSLNQGYTDTQYF. The CDR3, as DNA: TGTGCCAGCAGTCTGAACCAGGGGTACACAGATACGCAGTATTTT.

This clonotype was picked up many times. The rearrangement uses TRBV4-3 and TRBJ2-2; D is possibly TRBD1 (5 bases). Deletions cut 0 bases from V and 0 bases from J, with 14 bases between. CDR3 length: 18 residues. Germline V gives CDR1 LGHNA, CDR2 YSLEER. The CDR3 coding sequence is TGCGCCAGCAGCCAAGAATTGGTCAGGACAACGAACACCGGGGAGCTGTTTTTT. This gives the protein CASSQELVRTTNTGELFF.

The chain uses TRBV24-1 and TRBJ2-4, with TRBD2 identical over 12 bases. The CDR3 runs to 16 residues. Germline-derived CDR1 and CDR2 are KGHDR and SFDVKD. V was clipped by 5 bases and J by 3 bases; unmatched bases: 4. This CDR3 is CATSASGREGKNIQYF. In DNA form, the CDR3 reads TGTGCCACCAGTGCTAGCGGGAGGGAAGGCAAAAACATTCAGTACTTC.

This clonotype was observed at least ten times. This chain uses TRBV5-6 with TRBJ2-5, with 8 nucleotides matching TRBD1. The CDR3 is 14 residues long. Germline values: CDR1 SGHDT, CDR2 YYEEEE. After removal of 0 bases from V and 5 bases from J, the junction contained 3 bases not matched to a gene. DNA of the CDR3: TGTGCCAGCAGCTTGGAACAGGGGGTGGAGACCCAGTACTTC. This sequence encodes CASSLEQGVETQYF.

The table lists this clonotype with many counts. The CDR3 end shows no conserved phenylalanine or tryptophan, and so a read error is likely. The V gene is TRBV20-1, the J gene TRBJ2-1; maybe TRBD1 (5 bases). Germline loops: CDR1 DFQATT, CDR2 SNEGSKA (reference sequence). Trimming left V 2 bases short and J 6 bases short, with 17 bases between. CDR3 size: 15 residues. CDR3 region: CSARSLGTGLNEQFL. DNA of the CDR3: TGCAGTGCTAGATCCCTGGGCACAGGCCTCAATGAGCAGTTCCTC.

This clonotype was picked up many times. The chain combines TRBV6-1 with TRBJ2-7; D might be TRBD1 (6 bases). Germline V gives CDR1 MNHNS, CDR2 SASEGT. The CDR3 has 14 residues. The V end lost 5 bases, the J end lost 6 bases, and 17 bases lay between the germline ends. The CDR3 protein is CASSNLQGQAEQYF. The CDR3 nucleotides are TGTGCCAGCAGTAATCTACAGGGCCAAGCCGAGCAGTACTTC.

The chain recombines TRBV6-6 with TRBJ1-6, with 8 bases lining up with TRBD1. The CDR3 runs 17 residues. V lost 2 bases and J lost 7; bases outside the gene matches: 10. Germline V gene data show CDR1 as MNHNY and CDR2 as SVGAGI (reference sequence). CDR3 coding DNA: TGTGCCAGCAGTTACGCATTCACGACAGGGGCCAATTCACCCCTCCACTTT. Its protein product is CASSYAFTTGANSPLHF.

In this sample, this clonotype turned up many times. The rearrangement uses TRBV11-2 and TRBJ2-5; 11 nucleotides agree with TRBD2. There are 17 residues in the CDR3. Germline V gene data show CDR1 as SGHAT and CDR2 as FQNNGV. Trimming took 5 bases from V and 5 from J; bases not matched to a gene: 13. DNA of the CDR3: TGTGCCAGCAGCCTTGGACTAGCGGGTGTGAGAATGGAGACCCAGTACTTC. Translation: CASSLGLAGVRMETQYF.

This clonotype has at least ten counts. The rearrangement joins TRBV24-1 to TRBJ2-3; TRBD1 is a possible D gene (6 bases). The CDR3 is 16 residues long. CDR1 is KGHDR, CDR2 SFDVKD, per germline. The V gene lost 3 bases and the J gene lost 5 bases, with 17 bases spanning the gap. As DNA, the CDR3 is TGTGCCACCAGTGATACTGGACAGATTGGCAGAGATACGCAGTATTTT. It yields the protein CATSDTGQIGRDTQYF.

About this clonotype itself: A much larger clone differs by one base, so this may be a read error. The V and J genes are TRBV20-1 and TRBJ2-5; 10 nucleotides line up with TRBD2. Germline V gene data show CDR1 as DFQATT and CDR2 as SNEGSKA (reference sequence). J gave up 5 bases and V 3 bases, and 15 bases lay outside the gene matches. This CDR3 comprises 17 residues. The CDR3 coding sequence is TGCAGTGCTAGTCACTCCCGGCTAGCGGGAGTTGGGGAGACCCAGTACTTC. This translates into CSASHSRLAGVGETQYF.

This clonotype was recorded at least ten times. The rearrangement uses TRBV6-1 and TRBJ2-1, with 7 bases aligning to TRBD1. The junction had 6 bases not matched to a gene; V was cut back by 6 bases and J by 10 bases. The length of the CDR3 is 12 residues. Looked up from germline, CDR1 is MNHNS and CDR2 is SASEGT. In DNA, the CDR3 is TGTGCCAGCAGGGGGACAGTCGAAGAGCAGTTCTTC. Protein: CASRGTVEEQFF.

By sample fraction, this clonotype is medium-sized. The chain carries TRBV7-2 and TRBJ1-2; D not resolved. V lost 7 bases, J lost 7 bases, and 19 bases lay in between. CDR1 SGHTA and CDR2 FQGNSA come from the germline V gene. The CDR3 runs 14 residues. The CDR3 DNA sequence: TGTGCCAGCAACCCAGGTGTGGCGGGAGGTGGCTACACCTTC. It encodes CASNPGVAGGGYTF.

This clonotype has a single count. Possible read error: a much larger clone is one base away. This chain uses TRBV7-9 with TRBJ1-2, with no clear D. Germline values: CDR1 SEHNR, CDR2 FQNEAQ (reference sequence). This CDR3 contains 14 residues. Written as DNA, the CDR3 is TGTGCCAGCAGCTTAGCGCCTGGAATCTATGGCCACACCTTC. Translating gives CASSLAPGIYGHTF.

This clonotype occurred many times. The J gene is TRBJ2-3, the V gene TRBV20-1, with 11 bases aligning to TRBD2. The CDR3 consists of 18 residues. Germline CDR1 DFQATT, CDR2 SNEGSKA (reference sequence). J lost 8 bases, V lost 0 bases, and 16 bases had no gene match. CDR3 sequence (DNA): TGCAGTGCTAGAGAGCCAACCCCCATACTAGCGGGAGACATTACGCAGTATTTT. Translated, it gives CSAREPTPILAGDITQYF.

In the case of this clonotype: This could be a read error, since a much larger clone is one nucleotide away. V usage is TRBV20-1 and J usage is TRBJ2-7; D is possibly TRBD1 or TRBD2 (5 bases each). Germline V gene sequence: CDR1 DFQATT, CDR2 SNEGSKA (reference sequence). The CDR3 consists of 15 residues. V lost 1 base, J lost 0 bases, and 13 bases lay in between. The CDR3 nucleotides are TGCAGTGCTAGAGCGGGGACCCGAGGCTCCTACGAGCAGTACTTC. Residues: CSARAGTRGSYEQYF.

In its sample, this clonotype was seen many times. In DNA form, the CDR3 reads TGCAGTGCTAGAAACTACAATGAGCAGTTCTTC. Protein product: CSARNYNEQFF. V and J are TRBV20-1 and TRBJ2-1; D is unresolved. Germline V gives CDR1 DFQATT, CDR2 SNEGSKA (reference sequence). The V end lost 2 bases, the J end lost 3 bases, and 2 bases lay between the germline ends. The CDR3 has 11 amino acids.

This clonotype was seen ten or more times. The rearrangement uses TRBV18 and TRBJ1-6, with 7 bases matching TRBD1. The CDR3 totals 16 residues. V shed 4 bases, J shed 5 bases, and the junction held 8 bases outside the gene matches. Per the germline V gene, CDR1 is KGHSH and CDR2 is LQKENI. The CDR3: CASSLGDRPNNSPLHF. Here the CDR3 DNA reads TGTGCCAGCTCACTAGGGGACAGACCTAATAATTCACCCCTCCACTTT.

This clonotype occurred many times. V gene TRBV3-1 combines with J gene TRBJ1-6; 9 bases align to TRBD1. CDR1 is LGHDT, CDR2 YNNKEL, per germline (reference sequence). J gave up 7 bases and V 5 bases, and 3 bases lay outside the gene matches. The CDR3 sequence is 14 residues long. Here the CDR3 reads CASSLGQGNSPLHF. The CDR3 coding sequence is TGTGCCAGCAGCTTGGGACAGGGAAATTCACCCCTCCACTTT.